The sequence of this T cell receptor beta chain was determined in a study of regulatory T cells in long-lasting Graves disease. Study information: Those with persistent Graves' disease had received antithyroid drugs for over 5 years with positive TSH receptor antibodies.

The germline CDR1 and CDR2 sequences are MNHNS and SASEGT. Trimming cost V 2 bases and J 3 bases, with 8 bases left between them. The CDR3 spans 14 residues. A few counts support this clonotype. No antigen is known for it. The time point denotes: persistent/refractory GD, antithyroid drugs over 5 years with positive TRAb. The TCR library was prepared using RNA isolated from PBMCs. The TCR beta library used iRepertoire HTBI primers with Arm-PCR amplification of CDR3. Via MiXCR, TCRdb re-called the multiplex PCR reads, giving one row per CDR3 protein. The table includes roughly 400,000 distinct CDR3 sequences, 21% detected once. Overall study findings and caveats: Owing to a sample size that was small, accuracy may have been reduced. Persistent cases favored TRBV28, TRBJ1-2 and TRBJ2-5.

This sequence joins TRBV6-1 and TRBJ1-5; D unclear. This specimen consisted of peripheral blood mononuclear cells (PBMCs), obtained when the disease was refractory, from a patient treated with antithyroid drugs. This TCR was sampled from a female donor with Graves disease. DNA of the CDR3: TGTGCCAGCAGTGAATCGGGTTACAATCAGCCCCAGCATTTT. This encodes CASSESGYNQPQHF.